This T cell receptor (beta chain) was identified during a study of OX40 agonist ivuxolimab in advanced cancers. Study in general: Prior anti-PD-1, anti-PD-L1 or anti-CTLA-4 therapy was allowed; 40% had some.

Using immunoSEQ multiplex PCR, the repertoire was profiled, and TCRdb retains in-frame clones only, with some absent. The repertoire holds over 20,000 clones, with under 90% as singletons. The sequence came from an adult with an advanced solid tumor such as melanoma, head and neck, liver or kidney cancer. The starting material was CD4+ or CD8+ T cells sorted from blood, obtained in a trial of the OX40 agonist ivuxolimab.

CDR3: CASRHPSGTSYGETQYF. As DNA, the CDR3 is TGTGCCAGCAGACACCCCTCCGGGACTAGCTATGGGGAGACCCAGTACTTC. This chain joins TRBV28 and TRBJ2-5, with 9 bases identical to TRBD2. V lost 6 bases and J lost 5; bases outside the gene matches: 16. The CDR3 covers 17 residues. Germline V gene sequence: CDR1 MDHEN, CDR2 SYDVKM.